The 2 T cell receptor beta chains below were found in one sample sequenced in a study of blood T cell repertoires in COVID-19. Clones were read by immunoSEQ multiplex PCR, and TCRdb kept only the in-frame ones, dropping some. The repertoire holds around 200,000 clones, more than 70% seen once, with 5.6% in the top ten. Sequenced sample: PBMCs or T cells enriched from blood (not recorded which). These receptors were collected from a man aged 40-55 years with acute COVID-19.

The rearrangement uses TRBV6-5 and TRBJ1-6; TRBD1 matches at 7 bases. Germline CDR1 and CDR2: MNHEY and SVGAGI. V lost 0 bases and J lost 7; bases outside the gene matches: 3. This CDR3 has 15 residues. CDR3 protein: CASSYSRQGNSPLHF. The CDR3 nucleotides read TGTGCCAGCAGTTACTCGAGACAGGGAAATTCACCCCTCCACTTT.

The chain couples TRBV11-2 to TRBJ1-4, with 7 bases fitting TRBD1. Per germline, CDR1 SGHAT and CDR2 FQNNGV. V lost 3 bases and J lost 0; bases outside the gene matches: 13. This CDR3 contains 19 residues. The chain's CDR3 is CASSLDRDRKTATNEKLFF. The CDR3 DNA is TGTGCCAGCAGCTTGGACCGGGACAGAAAGACTGCAACTAATGAAAAACTGTTTTTT.